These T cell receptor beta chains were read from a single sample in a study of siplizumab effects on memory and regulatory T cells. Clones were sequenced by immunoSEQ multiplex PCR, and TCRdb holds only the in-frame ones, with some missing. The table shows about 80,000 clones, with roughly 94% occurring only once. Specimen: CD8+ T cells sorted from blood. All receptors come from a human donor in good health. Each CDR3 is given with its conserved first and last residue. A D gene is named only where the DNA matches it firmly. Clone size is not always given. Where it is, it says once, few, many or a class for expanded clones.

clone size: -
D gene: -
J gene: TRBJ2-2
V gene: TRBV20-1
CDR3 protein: CSARAGELFF
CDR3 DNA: TGCAGTGCTAGAGCCGGGGAGCTGTTTTTT

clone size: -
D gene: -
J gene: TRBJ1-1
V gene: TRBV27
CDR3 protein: CASSLWAGDTEAFF
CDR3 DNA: TGTGCCAGCAGTTTATGGGCAGGGGACACTGAAGCTTTCTTT

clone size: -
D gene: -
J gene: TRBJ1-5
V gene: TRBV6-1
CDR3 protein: CASSEAAAYSNQPQHF
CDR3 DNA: TGTGCCAGCAGTGAAGCGGCGGCTTATAGCAATCAGCCCCAGCATTTT

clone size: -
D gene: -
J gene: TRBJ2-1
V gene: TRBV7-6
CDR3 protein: CASSFVIGPKWNNEQFF
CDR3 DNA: TGTGCCAGCAGCTTTGTCATCGGGCCAAAATGGAACAATGAGCAGTTCTTC

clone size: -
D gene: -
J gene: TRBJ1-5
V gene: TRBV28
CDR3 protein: CASSLWEEGLSNQPQHF
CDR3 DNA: TGTGCCAGCAGTTTGTGGGAAGAAGGCCTTAGCAATCAGCCCCAGCATTTT

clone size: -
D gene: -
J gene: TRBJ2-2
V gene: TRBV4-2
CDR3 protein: CASSQASPGSLNTGELFF
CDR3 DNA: TGTGCCAGCAGCCAAGCTTCCCCCGGGTCCTTAAACACCGGGGAGCTGTTTTTT

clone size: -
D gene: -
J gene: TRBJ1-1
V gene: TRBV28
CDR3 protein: CASSLKGPTEAFF
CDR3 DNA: TGTGCCAGCAGTTTAAAGGGACCGACTGAAGCTTTCTTT

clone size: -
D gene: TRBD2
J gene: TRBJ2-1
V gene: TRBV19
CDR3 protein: CASSTRREGLFDEQFF
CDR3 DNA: TGTGCCAGTAGTACTCGGCGGGAGGGCCTTTTTGATGAGCAGTTCTTC

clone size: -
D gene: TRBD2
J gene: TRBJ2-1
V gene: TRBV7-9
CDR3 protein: CASSSVKRESYNEQFF
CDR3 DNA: TGTGCCAGCAGCTCGGTGAAGCGGGAGTCCTACAATGAGCAGTTCTTC

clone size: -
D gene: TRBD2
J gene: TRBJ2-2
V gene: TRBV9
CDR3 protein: CASSVATSEREGYTGELFF
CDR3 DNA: TGTGCCAGCAGCGTGGCCACAAGTGAGCGGGAGGGTTACACCGGGGAGCTGTTTTTT

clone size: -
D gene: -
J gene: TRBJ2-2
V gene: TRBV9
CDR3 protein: CASSVASGMDAGELFF
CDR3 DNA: TGTGCCAGCAGCGTAGCTAGTGGGATGGACGCCGGGGAGCTGTTTTTT

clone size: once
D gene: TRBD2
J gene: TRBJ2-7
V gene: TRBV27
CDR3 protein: CASSLGGGYEQYF
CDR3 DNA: TGTGCCAGCAGTTTAGGGGGAGGGTACGAGCAGTACTTC

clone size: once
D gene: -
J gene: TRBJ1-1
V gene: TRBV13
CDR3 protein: CASSLLVGTEAFF
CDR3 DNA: TGTGCCAGCAGCCTATTGGTTGGAACTGAAGCTTTCTTT

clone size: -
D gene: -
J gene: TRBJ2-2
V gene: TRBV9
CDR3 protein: CASSVGTGELFF
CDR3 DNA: TGTGCCAGCAGCGTAGGCACCGGGGAGCTGTTTTTT

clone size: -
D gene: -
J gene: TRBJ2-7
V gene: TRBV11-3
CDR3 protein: CASGASDNEQYF
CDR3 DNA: TGTGCCAGCGGCGCTAGCGACAACGAGCAGTACTTC

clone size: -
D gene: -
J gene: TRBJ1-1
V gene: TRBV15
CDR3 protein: CATSRISGDTEAFF
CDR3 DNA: TGTGCCACCAGCAGAATTTCAGGGGACACTGAAGCTTTCTTT

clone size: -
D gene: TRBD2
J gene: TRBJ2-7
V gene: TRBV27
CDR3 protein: CASSWAGAGGAYEQYF
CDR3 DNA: TGTGCCAGTTCTTGGGCGGGAGCGGGAGGGGCCTACGAGCAGTACTTC

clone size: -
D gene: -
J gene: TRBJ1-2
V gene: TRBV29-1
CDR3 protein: CSVEGTNYGYTF
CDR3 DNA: TGCAGCGTTGAAGGGACTAACTATGGCTACACCTTC

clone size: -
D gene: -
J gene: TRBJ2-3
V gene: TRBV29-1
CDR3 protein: CSVGALLADTQYF
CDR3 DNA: TGCAGCGTTGGCGCCCTCCTGGCAGATACGCAGTATTTT

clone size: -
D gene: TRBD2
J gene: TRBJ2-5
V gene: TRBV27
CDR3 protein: CASSQLAGGPYGETQYF
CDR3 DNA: TGTGCCAGCAGTCAACTAGCGGGAGGCCCCTATGGGGAGACCCAGTACTTC

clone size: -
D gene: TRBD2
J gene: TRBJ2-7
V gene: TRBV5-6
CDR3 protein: CASSSTSESSYEQYF
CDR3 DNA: TGTGCCAGCAGCAGTACTAGCGAGAGCTCCTACGAGCAGTACTTC

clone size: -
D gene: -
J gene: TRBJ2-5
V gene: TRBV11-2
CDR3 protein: CASEAETQYF
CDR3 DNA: TGTGCCAGCGAGGCGGAGACCCAGTACTTC

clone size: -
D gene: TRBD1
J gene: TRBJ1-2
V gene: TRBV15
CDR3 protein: CATSSDLGTARDGYTF
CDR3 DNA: TGTGCCACCAGCAGCGACCTCGGGACAGCCAGGGACGGCTACACCTTC

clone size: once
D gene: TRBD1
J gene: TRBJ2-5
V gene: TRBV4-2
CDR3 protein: CASSHPTGAGTQYF
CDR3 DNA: TGTGCCAGCAGCCACCCGACAGGGGCGGGGACCCAGTACTTC

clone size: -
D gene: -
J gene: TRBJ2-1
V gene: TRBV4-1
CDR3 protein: CASSQVGDEQFF
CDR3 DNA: TGCGCCAGCAGCCAAGTGGGAGATGAGCAGTTCTTC

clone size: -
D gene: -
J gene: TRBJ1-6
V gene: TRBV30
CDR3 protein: CAWQGTNNSPLHF
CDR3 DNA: TGTGCCTGGCAGGGAACCAATAATTCACCCCTCCACTTT

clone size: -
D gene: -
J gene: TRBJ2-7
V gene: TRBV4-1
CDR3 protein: CASSQDRQPSDEQYF
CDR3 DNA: TGCGCCAGCAGCCAAGATCGTCAACCTAGCGACGAGCAGTACTTC

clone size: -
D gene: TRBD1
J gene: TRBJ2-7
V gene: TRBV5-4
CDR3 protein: CASSLGGQFVSYEQYF
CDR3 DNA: TGTGCCAGCAGCTTGGGGGGACAGTTCGTCTCCTACGAGCAGTACTTC

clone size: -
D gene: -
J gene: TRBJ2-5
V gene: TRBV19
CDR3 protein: CASSRTPGKTQYF
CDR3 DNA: TGTGCCAGTAGTAGGACTCCAGGGAAGACCCAGTACTTC

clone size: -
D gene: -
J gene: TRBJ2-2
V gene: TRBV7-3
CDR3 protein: CASSLSFDQTGELFF
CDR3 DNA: TGTGCCAGCAGCTTATCCTTCGACCAGACCGGGGAGCTGTTTTTT

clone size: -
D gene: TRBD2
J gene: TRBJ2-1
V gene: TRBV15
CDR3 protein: CATSPGTSGSWHEQFF
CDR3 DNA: TGTGCCACCAGCCCCGGGACTAGCGGGAGTTGGCATGAGCAGTTCTTC

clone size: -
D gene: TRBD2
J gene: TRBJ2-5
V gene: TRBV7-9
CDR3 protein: CASSIPGTSGKETQYF
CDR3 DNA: TGTGCCAGCAGCATACCCGGGACTAGCGGGAAAGAGACCCAGTACTTC

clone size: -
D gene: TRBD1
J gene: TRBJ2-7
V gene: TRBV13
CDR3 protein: CASSLLPGQGIYEQYF
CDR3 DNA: TGTGCCAGCAGCTTATTACCGGGACAGGGGATCTACGAGCAGTACTTC

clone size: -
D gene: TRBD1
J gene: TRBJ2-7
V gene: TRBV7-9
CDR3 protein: CASSSVDRDRAHEQYF
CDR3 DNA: TGTGCCAGCAGCTCCGTAGACCGGGACAGGGCGCACGAGCAGTACTTC

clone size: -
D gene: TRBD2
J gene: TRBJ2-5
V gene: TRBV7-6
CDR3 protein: CASSLVQREYQETQYF
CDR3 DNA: TGTGCCAGCAGCTTAGTCCAGCGGGAGTACCAAGAGACCCAGTACTTC